Each of the 18 T cell receptor beta chains below was sequenced from the same sample in a study of blood T cell repertoires in COVID-19. Measured with immunoSEQ multiplex PCR; TCRdb has only the in-frame clones, and not every one. The sample lists 250,000 to 300,000 clones; approximately 79% were seen once. Sequenced input: PBMCs or T cells enriched from blood (not recorded which). The source is a man younger than 45 with acute COVID-19.

The chain carries TRBV11-2 and TRBJ2-3; D may be TRBD2 (6 bases). In germline, CDR1 is SGHAT, CDR2 FQNNGV. The CDR3 is 13 residues long. Trimming took 5 bases from V and 4 from J, leaving 10 bases between them. This CDR3 is CASSGRGSDTQYF. CDR3 sequence (DNA): TGTGCCAGCAGCGGGCGGGGATCAGATACGCAGTATTTT. Drawing the rest from reference TRBV11-2 and TRBJ2-3, the complete variable domain is EAGVAQSPRYKIIEKRQSVAFWCNPISGHATLYWYQQILGQGPKLLIQFQNNGVVDDSQLPKDRFSAERLKGVDSTLKIQPAKLEDSAVYLCASSGRGSDTQYFGPGTRLTVL.

The chain carries TRBV10-3 and TRBJ1-1; 9 positions match TRBD1. The germline V gene has CDR1 ENHRY and CDR2 SYGVKD. V was pared by 2 bases and J by 3 bases, with 13 bases of the junction left unmatched. CDR3 size: 18 residues. CDR3 nucleotide sequence: TGTGCCATCAGTGAGACTCTCCGGGACAGGGTTTTAGACACTGAAGCTTTCTTT. It translates to CAISETLRDRVLDTEAFF.

The chain uses TRBV7-9 and TRBJ2-7, with TRBD1 matching over 7 bases. The CDR3 covers 14 residues. Germline values: CDR1 SEHNR, CDR2 FQNEAQ (reference sequence). V shed 0 bases and J 4 bases; nucleotides not matched to a gene: 3. CDR3 loop: CASSLAGTAYEQYV. In nucleotides, the CDR3 is TGTGCCAGCAGCTTAGCGGGGACAGCATACGAGCAGTACGTC.

The CDR3 nucleotides are TGTGCCAGCTCACCACTTTCAATGTACGGACAGGGGACCTCAGAGACCCAGTACTTC. The encoded protein is CASSPLSMYGQGTSETQYF. V is TRBV18 and J is TRBJ2-5, with 9 nucleotides matching TRBD1. The CDR3 has 19 amino acids. Germline lookup yields CDR1 KGHSH and CDR2 LQKENI. The trim removed 1 base at V and 4 bases at J, leaving 16 bases unmatched.

This clone was seen a single time. The chain employs TRBV19 and TRBJ2-3; possibly TRBD2 for D (6 bases). The V gene lost 6 bases and the J gene lost 2 bases, with 18 bases spanning the gap. Germline V gene sequence: CDR1 LNHDA, CDR2 SQIVND (reference sequence). The CDR3 is made up of 16 amino acids. CDR3 nucleotide sequence: TGTGCCAGTAGACCAGTGGTGGCTAGCGACACAGATACGCAGTATTTT. Encoded protein: CASRPVVASDTDTQYF. The full variable domain, its missing parts supplied by reference TRBV19 and TRBJ2-3, is DGGITQSPKYLFRKEGQNVTLSCEQNLNHDAMYWYRQDPGQGLRLIYYSQIVNDFQKGDIAEGYSVSREKKESFPLTVTSAQKNPTAFYLCASRPVVASDTDTQYFGPGTRLTVL.

This clone came up once. The chain employs TRBV19 and TRBJ1-2; 7 bases fit TRBD1. Looked up from germline, CDR1 is LNHDA and CDR2 is SQIVND (reference sequence). After removal of 4 bases from V and 8 bases from J, the junction contained 7 bases not matched to a gene. The CDR3 has 13 residues. The CDR3 is CASSTYRGGGYTF. The DNA of the CDR3 is TGTGCCAGTAGTACCTACAGGGGAGGAGGCTACACCTTC.

The chain has TRBV2 and TRBJ1-1; D gene ambiguous. CDR1 and CDR2 (germline): SNHLY, FYNNEI. V was pared by 3 bases and J by 6 bases, with 11 bases between. This CDR3 is 13 amino acids long. CDR3: CASSDTGSAEAFF. In nucleotides, the CDR3 is TGTGCCAGCAGTGACACGGGTTCGGCTGAAGCTTTCTTT.

The chain recombines TRBV29-1 with TRBJ2-5, with D maybe TRBD1 (5 bases). The CDR3 is 10 amino acids. V lost 4 bases and J lost 9, with 9 bases in between. Germline V lookup: CDR1 SQVTM, CDR2 ANQGSEA. The CDR3 protein is CSVVRGPQYF. CDR3 DNA: TGCAGCGTTGTTAGGGGCCCCCAGTACTTC. The full variable domain, rest sourced from reference TRBV29-1 and TRBJ2-5, is SAVISQKPSRDICQRGTSLTIQCQVDSQVTMMFWYRQQPGQSLTLIATANQGSEATYESGFVIDKFPISRPNLTFSTLTVSNMSPEDSSIYLCSVVRGPQYFGPGTRLLVL.

This chain joins TRBV7-6 and TRBJ1-4; tentatively, D is TRBD1 (5 bases). Germline V gene data show CDR1 as SGHVS and CDR2 as FNYEAQ. V lost 1 base and J lost 2, with 11 bases in between. This CDR3 region has 16 residues. In nucleotides, the CDR3 is TGTGCCAGCAGCTTAGTTGGGGCACGTACTAATGAAAAACTGTTTTTT. This translates into CASSLVGARTNEKLFF.

The chain couples TRBV2 to TRBJ1-1; weak D call: TRBD1 (5 bases). The CDR3 is 13 residues long. Germline loops: CDR1 SNHLY, CDR2 FYNNEI. V was clipped by 6 bases and J by 9 bases, with 17 bases between them. The CDR3 nucleotides are TGTGCCAGCAGGACTGACAGCACCACAAAAGCTTTCTTT. Its protein is CASRTDSTTKAFF.

The gene calls are TRBV5-7 and TRBJ1-5, with TRBD1 as a possible D gene (5 bases). Being an ORF, TRBV5-7 has a function that is uncertain. The CDR3 spans 16 residues. Trimming left V 2 bases short and J 8 bases short, with 20 bases between. Written as DNA, the CDR3 is TGTGCCAGCAGCTTCGGGTCTGCCAGGGCCCTTAAGCCCCAGCATTTT. Amino acids: CASSFGSARALKPQHF.

The CDR3 region has the DNA TGCAGCGTTGAGTTAGGGAGTGTAGTCGATGAGCAGTTCTTC. It is translated as CSVELGSVVDEQFF. The genes are TRBV29-1 and TRBJ2-1, with D perhaps TRBD2 (5 bases). Trimming stripped 3 bases from V and 8 bases from J, with 17 bases between. The CDR3 covers 14 residues. Per the germline V gene, CDR1 is SQVTM and CDR2 is ANQGSEA.

The chain links TRBV19 to TRBJ2-1; the match to TRBD2 covers 14 bases. Losses at the gene ends were 7 bases for V and 10 bases for J; bases not matched to a gene: 6. The V gene's germline CDR1 is LNHDA and CDR2 SQIVND (reference sequence). The CDR3 length is 14 residues. The CDR3 DNA is TGTGCCAGTATGACTAGCGGGGGGGCCGGGGAGCAGTTCTTC. Its translation: CASMTSGGAGEQFF.

The J gene is TRBJ2-1, the V gene TRBV18; tentative D call: TRBD1 (5 bases). This CDR3 has 16 amino acids. CDR1 and CDR2 (germline): KGHSH, LQKENI. Trimming stripped 1 base from V and 8 bases from J, with 18 bases between. The DNA for the CDR3 is TGTGCCAGCTCACCACTTCGGCAGGGCGGTGTCCATGAGCAGTTCTTC. Translating it yields CASSPLRQGGVHEQFF.

The CDR3 DNA follows: TGTGCCAGCAGTTGGGGAGCCACAGATACGCAGTATTTT. It yields the protein CASSWGATDTQYF. The chain carries TRBV9 and TRBJ2-3; a weak D match, TRBD2 (5 bases). Trimming removed 5 bases at V and 2 bases at J, with 9 bases between. CDR3 length: 13 residues. Germline V gives CDR1 SGDLS, CDR2 YYNGEE. Full variable domain (missing parts from reference TRBV9 and TRBJ2-3): DSGVTQTPKHLITATGQRVTLRCSPRSGDLSVYWYQQSLDQGLQFLIQYYNGEERAKGNILERFSAQQFPDLHSELNLSSLELGDSALYFCASSWGATDTQYFGPGTRLTVL.

In regard to this clone: A junction boundary mismatches the germline segment, possibly from a read error. This sequence joins TRBV5-1 and TRBJ1-2; no reliable D call. From germline, CDR1 is SGHRS and CDR2 YFSETQ. The CDR3 totals 14 residues. CDR3 DNA sequence: TGTGCCAGCAGACCAACCCAGACAAACTATGGCTACACCTTC. Its protein is CASRPTQTNYGYTF.

CDR3 loop: CANPNRRDKKNEAFF. For the CDR3, the DNA is TGCGCCAACCCAAACCGCCGGGACAAAAAGAATGAAGCTTTCTTT. This chain links TRBV5-1 with TRBJ1-1; possible D gene TRBD1, 6 bases. Trimming cost V 9 bases and J 7 bases, with 25 bases left between them. Looked up from germline, CDR1 is SGHRS and CDR2 is YFSETQ. The CDR3 totals 15 residues.

The chain joins TRBV9 to TRBJ2-3; possibly TRBD1 for D (5 bases). This CDR3 is 14 amino acids long. Trimming stripped 0 bases from V and 1 base from J, with 6 bases between. Per the germline V gene, CDR1 is SGDLS and CDR2 is YYNGEE. The CDR3 sequence: CASSVEGGTDTQYF. CDR3 DNA sequence: TGTGCCAGCAGCGTAGAAGGGGGCACAGATACGCAGTATTTT.